What follows describes a single T cell receptor (beta chain). The data derive from a study of blood T cell repertoires in COVID-19. Across the whole study: There were acute and convalescent COVID-19 samples, and they came from the United States, Italy and Spain. T cells, B-cell-depleted T cells, or PBMCs supplied cDNA or gDNA.

Original handling: Reference gene primer amplification gave nucleated cell count estimates. The protocol was immunoSEQ multiplex PCR, while the TCRdb copy is restricted to in-frame clones and leaves out a portion. V, J and clone size are those of that table, while D and trimming were read from the DNA. Counted here are about 120,000 clones, around four fifths occurring once; the ten biggest clones make up roughly 2.4%. Germline CDR1 reads SGHNT; CDR2 reads YYREEE (reference sequence). V lost 4 bases to trimming and J lost 10 bases; unmatched junction nucleotides: 4. The CDR3 is made up of 13 amino acids.

The chain combines TRBV5-4 with TRBJ1-6; 8 nucleotides line up with TRBD1. The specimen sequenced was peripheral blood. This sequence originates from a young man with acute or convalescent COVID-19. CDR3 sequence reads: CASSADRDSPLHF. CDR3 DNA sequence: TGTGCCAGCAGCGCGGACAGGGACTCACCCCTCCACTTT.